A single sample gave rise to the 4 T cell receptor beta chains below, sequenced in a study of T cell changes during pregnancy in multiple sclerosis. Using immunoSEQ multiplex PCR, the repertoire was profiled, and TCRdb retains in-frame clones only, with some absent. Found here are about 69,000 clones, more than 85% of them singletons; the top ten hold 0.29%. Sequenced material: CD4+ T cells from peripheral blood mononuclear cells, taken in the third trimester of pregnancy. These receptors were taken from a female donor in good health, enrolled as a control in a pregnancy study.

This clone showed up just once. The chain is built from TRBV6-5 and TRBJ2-5; D uncertain. V lost 6 bases, J lost 2 bases, and 4 bases lay in between. The CDR3 length is 11 residues. The V gene's germline CDR1 is MNHEY and CDR2 SVGAGI. This chain's CDR3 is CASSLQETQYF. CDR3 bases: TGTGCCAGCAGCCTTCAAGAGACCCAGTACTTC.

The chain employs TRBV6-1 and TRBJ1-6, with 9 bases that match TRBD1. The germline V gene has CDR1 MNHNS and CDR2 SASEGT. CDR3 size: 14 residues. J was trimmed by 6 bases and V by 3 bases; bases with no gene match: 0. The CDR3 reads CASSEDRGNSPLHF. The CDR3 coding sequence is TGTGCCAGCAGTGAGGACAGGGGTAATTCACCCCTCCACTTT.

This clone was recorded once. The V gene is TRBV7-9, the J gene TRBJ2-5; D is uncertain. This CDR3 has 15 amino acids. V was shortened by 5 bases and J by 5 bases, with 18 bases between the two germline ends. The V gene's germline CDR1 is SEHNR and CDR2 FQNEAQ (reference sequence). The CDR3 here is CASSRDVGSGETQYF. CDR3 DNA: TGTGCCAGCAGCCGTGACGTGGGTTCCGGGGAGACCCAGTACTTC.

The rearrangement links TRBV18 to TRBJ1-2; TRBD1 matches at 9 bases. The CDR3 totals 14 residues. V shed 3 bases and J 7 bases; nucleotides not matched to a gene: 6. Germline V gives CDR1 KGHSH, CDR2 LQKENI. The CDR3: CASSPTGGAGGYTF. CDR3 nucleotide sequence: TGTGCCAGCTCACCTACAGGGGGCGCTGGTGGCTACACCTTC.